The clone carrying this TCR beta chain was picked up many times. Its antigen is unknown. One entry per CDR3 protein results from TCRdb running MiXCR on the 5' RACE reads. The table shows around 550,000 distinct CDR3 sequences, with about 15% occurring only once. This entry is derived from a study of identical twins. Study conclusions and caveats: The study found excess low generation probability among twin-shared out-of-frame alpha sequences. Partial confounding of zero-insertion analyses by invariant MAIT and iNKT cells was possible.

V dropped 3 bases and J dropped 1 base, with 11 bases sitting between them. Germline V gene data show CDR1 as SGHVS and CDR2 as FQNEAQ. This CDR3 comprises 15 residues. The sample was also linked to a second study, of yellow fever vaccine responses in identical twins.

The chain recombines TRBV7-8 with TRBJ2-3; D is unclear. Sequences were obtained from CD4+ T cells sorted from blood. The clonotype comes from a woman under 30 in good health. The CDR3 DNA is TGTGCCAGCAGCTTCATAGTCGCCGGCACAGATACGCAGTATTTT. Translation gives CASSFIVAGTDTQYF. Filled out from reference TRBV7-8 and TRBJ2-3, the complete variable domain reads GAGVSQSPRYKVAKRGQDVALRCDPISGHVSLFWYQQALGQGPEFLTYFQNEAQLDKSGLPSDRFFAERPEGSVSTLKIQRTQQEDSAVYLCASSFIVAGTDTQYFGPGTRLTVL.